A single sample is the source of the 32 T cell receptor beta chains below, sequenced in a study of cytomegalovirus exposure and HLA in healthy donors. Primers included in the PCR were 60 Vbeta and 13 Jbeta primers. The data were produced by immunoSEQ multiplex PCR, yet TCRdb's version contains in-frame clones alone and is incomplete. Of around 140,000 clones listed, 75% to 85% are singletons. Sequencing input: PBMCs. The receptors derive from a woman aged 18 to 35 in good health and CMV-seropositive.

The chain combines TRBV2 with TRBJ2-1; TRBD1 matches 7 bases. Unmatched junction bases numbered 5, after V lost 4 bases and J lost 2 bases. This CDR3 has 15 residues. Germline values: CDR1 SNHLY, CDR2 FYNNEI. As DNA, the CDR3 is TGTGCCAGCAGTGGGCAGGGGGTGGCCTACAATGAGCAGTTCTTC. It encodes CASSGQGVAYNEQFF.

This clone was observed once. This chain joins TRBV7-2 and TRBJ2-1; 11 nucleotides align to TRBD1. Germline V gene data show CDR1 as SGHTA and CDR2 as FQGNSA. CDR3 length: 15 amino acids. Trimming took 4 bases from V and 8 from J; bases not matched to a gene: 7. The CDR3 DNA reads as TGTGCCAGCAGCTCCCGGACAGGGGGCTTATATGAGCAGTTCTTC. It encodes CASSSRTGGLYEQFF. The entire variable domain, with the rest obtained from reference TRBV7-2 and TRBJ2-1, is as follows: GAGVSQSPSNKVTEKGKDVELRCDPISGHTALYWYRQSLGQGLEFLIYFQGNSAPDKSGLPSDRFSAERTGGSVSTLTIQRTQQEDSAVYLCASSSRTGGLYEQFFGPGTRLTVL.

The count of this clone is one. The chain combines TRBV5-4 with TRBJ1-6; D uncertain. V was clipped by 0 bases and J by 8 bases, with 12 bases between them. The germline CDR1 and CDR2 sequences are SGHNT and YYREEE (reference sequence). This CDR3 is built from 15 residues. DNA for the CDR3: TGTGCCAGCAGCTTGGTAGGCGGGGAATATTCACCCCTCCACTTT. This gives the protein CASSLVGGEYSPLHF.

This chain connects TRBV7-6 to TRBJ2-3; D gene ambiguous. V dropped 2 bases and J dropped 8 bases, with 20 bases sitting between them. The CDR3 length is 16 residues. From germline, CDR1 is SGHVS and CDR2 FNYEAQ. DNA for the CDR3: TGTGCCAGCAGCTTACGGTCCACCGATGCCTACGCTACGCAGTATTTT. It translates to CASSLRSTDAYATQYF.

The V and J genes are TRBV30 and TRBJ1-5, with D uncertain. The V gene lost 0 bases and the J gene lost 2 bases, with 8 bases spanning the gap. Germline assignment: CDR1 GTSNPN and CDR2 SVGIG (reference sequence). CDR3 length equals 14 residues. CDR3 protein: CAWSVPGRNQPQHF. Here the CDR3 DNA reads TGTGCCTGGAGTGTGCCAGGCCGCAATCAGCCCCAGCATTTT.

The chain employs TRBV30 and TRBJ1-2; D perhaps matches TRBD1 (5 bases). The CDR3 is 14 residues long. Looked up from germline, CDR1 is GTSNPN and CDR2 is SVGIG (reference sequence). The ends were cut back, 7 bases at V and 3 bases at J, with 18 bases in the middle. CDR3 nucleotide sequence: TGTGCCTTCTCGACTGGGGCAGTTGACTATGGCTACACCTTC. Translation: CAFSTGAVDYGYTF.

This clone was seen a handful of times. The genes are TRBV5-1 and TRBJ2-3; D is ambiguous. Trimming stripped 4 bases from V and 3 bases from J, with 9 bases between. CDR3 size: 13 residues. CDR1 and CDR2 from the germline V gene are SGHRS and YFSETQ. CDR3 residues: CASSPLVTDTQYF. The CDR3 region has the DNA TGCGCCAGCAGCCCTTTAGTTACAGATACGCAGTATTTT. The complete variable domain, with remaining parts taken from reference TRBV5-1 and TRBJ2-3, reads KAGVTQTPRYLIKTRGQQVTLSCSPISGHRSVSWYQQTPGQGLQFLFEYFSETQRNKGNFPGRFSGRQFSNSRSEMNVSTLELGDSALYLCASSPLVTDTQYFGPGTRLTVL.

This chain's CDR3 is CASISRGSYEQYF. The DNA for the CDR3 is TGTGCCAGCATCTCCCGGGGGTCCTACGAGCAGTACTTC. This chain uses TRBV11-2 with TRBJ2-7, with D perhaps TRBD2 (6 bases). CDR3 length: 13 residues. Germline CDR1 and CDR2: SGHAT and FQNNGV. With 7 bases removed from V and 1 base from J, the gap between germline ends came to 11 bases.

The V gene is TRBV5-4, the J gene TRBJ2-4; TRBD1 matches 7 bases. Looked up from germline, CDR1 is SGHNT and CDR2 is YYREEE (reference sequence). The CDR3 runs 16 residues. V shed 4 bases and J 0 bases; nucleotides not matched to a gene: 7. CDR3 sequence (DNA): TGTGCCAGCAGCCCGGGGACAGTTCTAGCCAAAAACATTCAGTACTTC. Protein product: CASSPGTVLAKNIQYF.

The chain uses TRBV12-5 and TRBJ2-5; the D gene is possibly TRBD2 (6 bases). The V gene's germline CDR1 is LGHNT and CDR2 FRNRAP. V dropped 2 bases and J dropped 4 bases, with 8 bases sitting between them. The CDR3 sequence is 13 residues long. CDR3 sequence reads: CASGLISGETQYF. The DNA for the CDR3 is TGTGCTAGTGGTTTGATTAGCGGAGAGACCCAGTACTTC.

This clone appeared a few times. This rearrangement joins TRBV4-3 to TRBJ1-3; maybe TRBD1 (5 bases). The CDR3 sequence is 16 residues long. V lost 1 base to trimming and J lost 0 bases, with 10 bases between them. Per germline, CDR1 LGHNA and CDR2 YSLEER. The DNA for the CDR3 is TGCGCCAGCAGCCAAGGGGACGGGGGCTCTGGAAACACCATATATTTT. Its protein product is CASSQGDGGSGNTIYF.

The V call is TRBV19, the J call TRBJ1-5, with D perhaps TRBD1 (6 bases). The germline V gene has CDR1 LNHDA and CDR2 SQIVND (reference sequence). Trimming took 0 bases from V and 3 from J, leaving 18 bases between them. The CDR3 runs to 18 residues. Here the CDR3 reads CASSIDHTLDSFNQPQHF. The CDR3 DNA follows: TGTGCCAGTAGTATAGACCATACTCTGGACAGCTTCAATCAGCCCCAGCATTTT.

This clone has only a few counts. V usage is TRBV6-5 and J usage is TRBJ1-6; the D gene is possibly TRBD1 (5 bases). Germline loops: CDR1 MNHEY, CDR2 SVGAGI. V shed 8 bases and J shed 3 bases, with 8 bases lying between them. This CDR3 region has 13 residues. The CDR3 protein is CASAGDYNSPLHF. CDR3 coding DNA: TGTGCCAGCGCGGGGGACTATAATTCACCCCTCCACTTT.

This chain uses TRBV6-1 with TRBJ1-2; TRBD1 matches 8 bases. J gave up 6 bases and V 10 bases, and 16 bases lay outside the gene matches. From germline, CDR1 is MNHNS and CDR2 SASEGT. This CDR3 spans 15 amino acids. The CDR3 reads CATNGNNRGSDGYTF. In nucleotides, the CDR3 is TGTGCCACCAACGGAAATAACAGGGGGTCCGATGGCTACACCTTC.

The chain links TRBV7-6 to TRBJ2-7; the match to TRBD1 covers 7 bases. This CDR3 is 14 amino acids long. In germline, CDR1 is SGHVS, CDR2 FNYEAQ. The V segment lost 5 bases and the J segment 0 bases; nucleotides outside the gene matches: 4. CDR3 residues: CASSPRDSSYEQYF. The CDR3 DNA sequence: TGTGCCAGCAGCCCCCGGGACAGCTCCTACGAGCAGTACTTC.

The rearrangement joins TRBV19 to TRBJ2-7; possibly TRBD2 for D (7 bases). Germline values: CDR1 LNHDA, CDR2 SQIVND (reference sequence). Trimming took 3 bases from V and 3 from J, leaving 15 bases between them. This CDR3 has 15 residues. The CDR3 DNA follows: TGTGCCAGTAGTATGAGCGGGGCAGGGGTCTACGAGCAGTACTTC. The encoded protein is CASSMSGAGVYEQYF.

This chain connects TRBV11-2 to TRBJ2-5; TRBD2 matches at 8 bases. With 3 bases clipped from V and 0 bases from J, the junction kept 3 bases outside the gene matches. Germline-derived CDR1 and CDR2 are SGHAT and FQNNGV. This CDR3 region has 15 residues. The CDR3, as DNA: TGTGCCAGCAGCTTTTTCGGGGGGGACCAAGAGACCCAGTACTTC. Translation: CASSFFGGDQETQYF.

The V and J genes are TRBV4-2 and TRBJ2-2, with TRBD2 matching 10 bases. V lost 0 bases, J lost 2 bases, and 9 bases stayed unmatched. CDR1 and CDR2 from the germline V gene are LGHNA and YNFKEQ. The CDR3 extends over 19 amino acids. The CDR3 loop is CASSQDRGSGGKNTGELFF. The CDR3 nucleotides are TGTGCCAGCAGCCAAGATCGGGGTAGCGGGGGGAAAAACACCGGGGAGCTGTTTTTT.

The chain is built from TRBV5-8 and TRBJ1-1; TRBD1 matches 8 bases. The CDR3 length is 20 residues. Germline V lookup: CDR1 SGHTS, CDR2 YDEGEE. V gave up 0 bases and J gave up 0 bases; unmatched junction bases: 16. The CDR3 spells CASSLGGQVRLRGLNTEAFF. The DNA for the CDR3 is TGTGCCAGCAGCTTGGGGGGACAGGTTCGGCTTCGAGGGTTGAACACTGAAGCTTTCTTT.

The chain combines TRBV21-1 with TRBJ1-4; TRBD1 reflects the table's D call only, with no check against the DNA. TRBV21-1 has pseudogene status. This CDR3 region has 15 residues. The CDR3 is CASSPAGQGDEKLFF. CDR3 bases: TGTGCCAGCAGCCCCGCGGGACAGGGAGATGAAAAACTGTTTTTT.

The chain combines TRBV18 with TRBJ2-7, with D tentatively TRBD1 (7 bases). CDR1 is KGHSH, CDR2 LQKENI, per germline. CDR3 length: 14 residues. V dropped 3 bases and J dropped 3 bases, with 12 bases sitting between them. The CDR3 DNA reads TGTGCCAGCTCACCTGCGGGACAGAACTACGAGCAGTACTTC. This sequence encodes CASSPAGQNYEQYF.

CDR3 residues: CASSSSFGGGANNEQFF. The DNA for the CDR3 is TGTGCCAGCAGCTCTTCCTTTGGCGGGGGGGCCAACAATGAGCAGTTCTTC. The chain links TRBV9 to TRBJ2-1; 9 bases match TRBD2. CDR3 length: 17 residues. The ends lost 4 bases at V and 5 bases at J; junction bases unmatched: 13. Germline CDR1 and CDR2: SGDLS and YYNGEE.

The CDR3: CASSQQDRVYGYTF. The CDR3 DNA reads TGTGCCAGCAGCCAGCAGGACAGGGTATATGGCTACACCTTC. V gene TRBV21-1 combines with J gene TRBJ1-2; the listed D gene, TRBD1, was not tested against the DNA. TRBV21-1 is a pseudogene segment. The CDR3 is 14 residues long.

The chain employs TRBV2 and TRBJ1-2; D is undetermined. V was clipped by 7 bases and J by 4 bases, with 19 bases between them. CDR1 SNHLY and CDR2 FYNNEI come from the germline V gene. The CDR3 contains 15 residues. The CDR3 here is CASKYMVDSGYGYTF. CDR3 sequence (DNA): TGTGCCAGCAAATATATGGTCGACTCGGGCTATGGCTACACCTTC.

The genes are TRBV6-5 and TRBJ1-3; tentative D call: TRBD1 (6 bases). V shed 6 bases and J shed 4 bases, with 13 bases lying between them. This CDR3 is built from 14 residues. Germline CDR1 and CDR2: MNHEY and SVGAGI. CDR3 DNA sequence: TGTGCCAGCAGCACCGTAGGGACAGGAAACACCATATATTTT. This codes for CASSTVGTGNTIYF.

The J gene is TRBJ2-7, the V gene TRBV7-2; TRBD2 matches at 11 bases. V lost 5 bases, J lost 7 bases, and 13 bases stayed unmatched. The CDR3 spans 16 residues. Germline V gene lookup returns CDR1 SGHTA and CDR2 FQGNSA. The CDR3 sequence: CASSLTLAGGPREQYF. CDR3 in DNA: TGTGCCAGCAGCCTCACGCTAGCGGGGGGCCCTCGGGAGCAGTACTTC.

The chain is built from TRBV6-1 and TRBJ1-1, with D perhaps TRBD1 (6 bases). This CDR3 is 13 amino acids long. The V end was cut by 6 bases, the J end by 3 bases, with 11 bases between. Germline lookup yields CDR1 MNHNS and CDR2 SASEGT. This chain's CDR3 is CASRWAGDTEAFF. Here the CDR3 DNA reads TGTGCCAGCAGATGGGCAGGGGACACTGAAGCTTTCTTT.

A single count supports this clone. This sequence joins TRBV30 and TRBJ2-2; tentatively, D is TRBD1 (6 bases). V was shortened by 1 base and J by 0 bases, with 9 bases between the two germline ends. Germline V lookup: CDR1 GTSNPN, CDR2 SVGIG (reference sequence). The CDR3 contains 15 residues. The CDR3 DNA follows: TGTGCCTGGAGTGCGGACAGCACGAACACCGGGGAGCTGTTTTTT. It codes for CAWSADSTNTGELFF.

The chain couples TRBV11-2 to TRBJ1-1; 7 nucleotides align to TRBD1. The CDR3 covers 15 residues. Per germline, CDR1 SGHAT and CDR2 FQNNGV. V lost 5 bases, J lost 0 bases, and 6 bases stayed unmatched. CDR3 sequence (DNA): TGTGCCAGCAGCGTTTACAGGGGTCTGAACACTGAAGCTTTCTTT. It codes for CASSVYRGLNTEAFF.

The chain has TRBV12-5 and TRBJ1-1; TRBD1 aligns across 8 bases. This CDR3 comprises 16 residues. V was pared by 8 bases and J by 2 bases, with 13 bases of the junction left unmatched. The germline CDR1 and CDR2 sequences are LGHNT and FRNRAP. In DNA form, the CDR3 reads TGTGCTAGTAGGGCAGGGGGCTTGTATTCCAACACTGAAGCTTTCTTT. As protein: CASRAGGLYSNTEAFF.

The chain carries TRBV4-1 and TRBJ1-5, with TRBD1 matching over 9 bases. The CDR3 is made up of 16 amino acids. The V and J ends lost 2 bases and 2 bases, in that order; junction bases with no gene match: 4. Germline loops: CDR1 MGHRA, CDR2 YSYEKL. CDR3 nucleotides: TGCGCCAGCAGCCAAACAGGGGGCGCCGGCAATCAGCCCCAGCATTTT. Its protein is CASSQTGGAGNQPQHF.

The V call is TRBV29-1, the J call TRBJ1-2; 8 bases are a match to TRBD1. This CDR3 has 14 amino acids. The V segment lost 4 bases and the J segment 0 bases; nucleotides outside the gene matches: 4. The germline gives CDR1 SQVTM, CDR2 ANQGSEA. The CDR3: CSVVRQGSNYGYTF. DNA for the CDR3: TGCAGCGTTGTAAGACAGGGGTCTAACTATGGCTACACCTTC.